The next 14 T cell receptor beta chains were all read from a single sample in a study of cytomegalovirus exposure and HLA in healthy donors. The study ran its PCR with 60 Vbeta and 13 Jbeta primers. TCRdb's copy holds only in-frame clones and misses some; the assay was immunoSEQ multiplex PCR. In the table there are roughly 120,000 clones, about four fifths of which are singletons. The specimen sequenced was PBMCs. These receptors were collected from a man under 40 in good health and CMV-seronegative.

The V and J genes are TRBV21-1 and TRBJ1-5; the table's D call, TRBD1, was not checked against the DNA. TRBV21-1 is a recognized pseudogene. The CDR3 sequence is 17 residues long. The CDR3 sequence is CASSKALRDRSNQPQHF. Written as DNA, the CDR3 is TGTGCCAGCAGCAAAGCGCTTCGGGACAGGAGTAATCAGCCCCAGCATTTT.

This chain uses TRBV7-2 with TRBJ1-5, with D possibly matching TRBD1 (6 bases). The ends were cut back, 4 bases at V and 1 base at J, with 11 bases in the middle. The V gene's germline CDR1 is SGHTA and CDR2 FQGNSA. The CDR3 extends over 15 amino acids. The DNA of the CDR3 is TGTGCCAGCAGCTACAGGGCCCTGAGCAATCAGCCCCAGCATTTT. Amino acids: CASSYRALSNQPQHF.

As for this clone: The junction departs from the called germline gene at one end, perhaps through a read error. The chain recombines TRBV11-2 with TRBJ1-1, with 9 bases fitting TRBD1. The germline CDR1 and CDR2 sequences are SGHAT and FQNNGV. The CDR3 is made up of 14 amino acids. The CDR3 bases are TGTGCCAGCAGTTTAGGACAGGGGAGCACTGAAGCTTTCTTT. Translated: CASSLGQGSTEAFF.

This clone was recorded only once. The chain is built from TRBV5-1 and TRBJ2-7, with D tentatively TRBD2 (5 bases). Germline CDR1 and CDR2: SGHRS and YFSETQ. This CDR3 has 13 residues. CDR3 region: CATASVPSGEQYF. The CDR3 nucleotides read TGCGCTACTGCATCTGTTCCCTCGGGGGAGCAGTACTTC.

The chain has TRBV7-2 and TRBJ2-3; D is possibly TRBD2 (6 bases). The length of the CDR3 is 19 residues. The V end was cut by 6 bases, the J end by 3 bases, with 28 bases between. In germline, CDR1 is SGHTA, CDR2 FQGNSA. The CDR3 loop reads CASSLKGTLGTDRTDTQYF. CDR3 in DNA: TGTGCCAGCAGTTTAAAAGGGACTTTGGGAACAGACCGAACAGATACGCAGTATTTT.

The V call is TRBV29-1, the J call TRBJ2-2; D might be TRBD2 (6 bases). V was clipped by 6 bases and J by 1 base, with 12 bases between them. Germline V gene lookup returns CDR1 SQVTM and CDR2 ANQGSEA. The CDR3 contains 14 residues. CDR3 nucleotide sequence: TGCAGCGTCGGAGCGGGCCGGAACACCGGGGAGCTGTTTTTT. This sequence encodes CSVGAGRNTGELFF.

The V call is TRBV13, the J call TRBJ2-1; 13 positions agree with TRBD2. CDR1 and CDR2 from the germline V gene are PRHDT and FYEKMQ (reference sequence). V dropped 3 bases and J dropped 0; count of bases not matched to a gene: 2. The CDR3 consists of 17 residues. The CDR3 loop reads CASSFGLAGDSYNEQFF. DNA for the CDR3: TGTGCCAGCAGCTTCGGACTAGCGGGAGACTCCTACAATGAGCAGTTCTTC. Combining the CDR3 with reference TRBV13 and TRBJ2-1 gives the whole variable domain AAGVIQSPRHLIKEKRETATLKCYPIPRHDTVYWYQQGPGQDPQFLISFYEKMQSDKGSIPDRFSAQQFSDYHSELNMSSLELGDSALYFCASSFGLAGDSYNEQFFGPGTRLTVL.

The chain recombines TRBV30 with TRBJ1-2; unclear D gene. CDR3 length: 13 residues. The germline V gene has CDR1 GTSNPN and CDR2 SVGIG (reference sequence). With 2 bases removed from V and 3 bases from J, the gap between germline ends came to 10 bases. CDR3 region: CAWSPGNHYGYTF. The CDR3 DNA is TGTGCCTGGAGTCCGGGGAACCACTATGGCTACACCTTC.

The J gene is TRBJ2-1, the V gene TRBV9; 7 bases align to TRBD2. Germline-derived CDR1 and CDR2 are SGDLS and YYNGEE. The CDR3 spans 15 residues. Unmatched junction bases numbered 3, after V lost 1 base and J lost 2 bases. In DNA form, the CDR3 reads TGTGCCAGCAGCGTATGGGGGGGAGCCTACAATGAGCAGTTCTTC. Its protein is CASSVWGGAYNEQFF. Full variable domain (rest looked up from reference TRBV9 and TRBJ2-1): DSGVTQTPKHLITATGQRVTLRCSPRSGDLSVYWYQQSLDQGLQFLIQYYNGEERAKGNILERFSAQQFPDLHSELNLSSLELGDSALYFCASSVWGGAYNEQFFGPGTRLTVL.

The chain carries TRBV28 and TRBJ1-1; a weak D match, TRBD1 (6 bases). Per the germline V gene, CDR1 is MDHEN and CDR2 is SYDVKM. The germline V and J ends were trimmed by 4 bases and 4 bases, with 13 bases remaining between them. The CDR3 covers 14 residues. The CDR3 here is CASSSRQGSTEAFF. The CDR3 bases are TGTGCCAGCAGTTCCCGCCAGGGGAGCACTGAAGCTTTCTTT.

This clone came up a few times. The genes are TRBV5-8 and TRBJ1-4, with 8 bases identical to TRBD1. Unmatched junction bases numbered 4, after V lost 5 bases and J lost 7 bases. The CDR3 extends over 13 amino acids. Looked up from germline, CDR1 is SGHTS and CDR2 is YDEGEE. CDR3 sequence: CASRMTGAEKLFF. The CDR3 DNA reads TGTGCCAGCAGGATGACAGGGGCTGAAAAACTGTTTTTT.

This clone was picked up a small number of times. The chain is built from TRBV5-1 and TRBJ1-1; D call uncertain. Germline CDR1 is SGHRS and CDR2 is YFSETQ. The CDR3 contains 14 residues. Deletions cut 1 base from V and 1 base from J, with 8 bases between. CDR3 protein: CASSLQHENTEAFF. The CDR3 DNA reads TGCGCCAGCAGCTTGCAACATGAGAACACTGAAGCTTTCTTT.

The chain employs TRBV15 and TRBJ1-1; unclear D gene. V shed 0 bases and J shed 1 base, with 12 bases lying between them. The CDR3 sequence is 16 residues long. Germline loops: CDR1 LNHNV, CDR2 YYDKDF (reference sequence). CDR3 nucleotides: TGTGCCACCAGCAGAGATTATACACGGAGGAACACTGAAGCTTTCTTT. Translated, it gives CATSRDYTRRNTEAFF.

This clone has a handful of counts. The chain uses TRBV30 and TRBJ2-7; D is perhaps TRBD1 (6 bases). Germline V gene data show CDR1 as GTSNPN and CDR2 as SVGIG (reference sequence). This CDR3 has 14 residues. V gave up 0 bases and J gave up 6 bases, with 15 bases separating them. CDR3 sequence (DNA): TGTGCCTGGAGTGTAGAGAGGGGGTCGTTCGAGCAGTACTTC. Its translation is CAWSVERGSFEQYF.